Each of the 6 T cell receptor beta chains below was sequenced from the same sample in a study of cytomegalovirus exposure and HLA in healthy donors. 60 Vbeta and 13 Jbeta primers were used in PCR. Sequenced by immunoSEQ multiplex PCR; TCRdb stores in-frame clones only, minus some. The repertoire consists of under 70,000 clones, with 65% to 80% occurring once and the leading ten covering over 30%. The sequencing sample was made of PBMCs. The receptors come from a man aged 35-49 years in good health and CMV-seropositive.

The chain employs TRBV6-1 and TRBJ2-2; 8 bases line up with TRBD1. V shed 1 base and J 7 bases; nucleotides not matched to a gene: 5. CDR3 length: 15 residues. Looked up from germline, CDR1 is MNHNS and CDR2 is SASEGT. The CDR3 is CASSEETGVVGELFF. DNA of the CDR3: TGTGCCAGCAGTGAAGAGACAGGGGTTGTCGGGGAGCTGTTTTTT.

This rearrangement joins TRBV18 to TRBJ1-1; 10 positions agree with TRBD1. This CDR3 region has 15 residues. Germline V CDR1 and CDR2: KGHSH, LQKENI. Trimming cost V 1 base and J 5 bases; bases outside gene matches: 4. The chain's CDR3 is CASSPQGTGETEAFF. The CDR3 DNA reads TGTGCCAGCTCACCACAGGGGACAGGGGAGACTGAAGCTTTCTTT. Together with reference TRBV18 and TRBJ1-1, the CDR3 gives the full variable domain: NAGVMQNPRHLVRRRGQEARLRCSPMKGHSHVYWYRQLPEEGLKFMVYLQKENIIDESGMPKERFSAEFPKEGPSILRIQQVVRGDSAAYFCASSPQGTGETEAFFGQGTRLTVV.

This chain links TRBV12-5 with TRBJ2-1, with 12 bases identical to TRBD2. After removal of 4 bases from V and 7 bases from J, the junction contained 8 bases not matched to a gene. The CDR3 covers 16 residues. Germline V gene sequence: CDR1 LGHNT, CDR2 FRNRAP. The CDR3 is CASGSTLAGGRNEQFF. CDR3 sequence (DNA): TGTGCTAGTGGTTCGACTCTAGCGGGGGGGCGTAATGAGCAGTTCTTC.

This sequence joins TRBV5-4 and TRBJ1-2; D gene ambiguous. V lost 4 bases to trimming and J lost 4 bases, with 11 bases between them. Germline CDR1 reads SGHNT; CDR2 reads YYREEE (reference sequence). This CDR3 is built from 13 residues. CDR3 residues: CASSLPRSYGYTF. For the CDR3, the DNA is TGTGCCAGCAGCCTGCCGAGGTCCTATGGCTACACCTTC.

This chain joins TRBV5-1 and TRBJ2-1, with D maybe TRBD1 (6 bases). Trimming left V 3 bases short and J 7 bases short, with 11 bases between. The CDR3 sequence is 13 residues long. Germline lookup yields CDR1 SGHRS and CDR2 YFSETQ. The CDR3 DNA reads as TGCGCCAGCAGCTACCCAGGGGAAAATGAGCAGTTCTTC. The encoded protein is CASSYPGENEQFF.

The chain is built from TRBV4-1 and TRBJ1-1; D might be TRBD1 (6 bases). Trimming left V 0 bases short and J 1 base short, with 6 bases between. Germline CDR1 is MGHRA and CDR2 is YSYEKL. CDR3 length: 14 amino acids. The CDR3 is CASSQDRGNTEAFF. CDR3 in DNA: TGCGCCAGCAGCCAAGACAGGGGGAACACTGAAGCTTTCTTT.